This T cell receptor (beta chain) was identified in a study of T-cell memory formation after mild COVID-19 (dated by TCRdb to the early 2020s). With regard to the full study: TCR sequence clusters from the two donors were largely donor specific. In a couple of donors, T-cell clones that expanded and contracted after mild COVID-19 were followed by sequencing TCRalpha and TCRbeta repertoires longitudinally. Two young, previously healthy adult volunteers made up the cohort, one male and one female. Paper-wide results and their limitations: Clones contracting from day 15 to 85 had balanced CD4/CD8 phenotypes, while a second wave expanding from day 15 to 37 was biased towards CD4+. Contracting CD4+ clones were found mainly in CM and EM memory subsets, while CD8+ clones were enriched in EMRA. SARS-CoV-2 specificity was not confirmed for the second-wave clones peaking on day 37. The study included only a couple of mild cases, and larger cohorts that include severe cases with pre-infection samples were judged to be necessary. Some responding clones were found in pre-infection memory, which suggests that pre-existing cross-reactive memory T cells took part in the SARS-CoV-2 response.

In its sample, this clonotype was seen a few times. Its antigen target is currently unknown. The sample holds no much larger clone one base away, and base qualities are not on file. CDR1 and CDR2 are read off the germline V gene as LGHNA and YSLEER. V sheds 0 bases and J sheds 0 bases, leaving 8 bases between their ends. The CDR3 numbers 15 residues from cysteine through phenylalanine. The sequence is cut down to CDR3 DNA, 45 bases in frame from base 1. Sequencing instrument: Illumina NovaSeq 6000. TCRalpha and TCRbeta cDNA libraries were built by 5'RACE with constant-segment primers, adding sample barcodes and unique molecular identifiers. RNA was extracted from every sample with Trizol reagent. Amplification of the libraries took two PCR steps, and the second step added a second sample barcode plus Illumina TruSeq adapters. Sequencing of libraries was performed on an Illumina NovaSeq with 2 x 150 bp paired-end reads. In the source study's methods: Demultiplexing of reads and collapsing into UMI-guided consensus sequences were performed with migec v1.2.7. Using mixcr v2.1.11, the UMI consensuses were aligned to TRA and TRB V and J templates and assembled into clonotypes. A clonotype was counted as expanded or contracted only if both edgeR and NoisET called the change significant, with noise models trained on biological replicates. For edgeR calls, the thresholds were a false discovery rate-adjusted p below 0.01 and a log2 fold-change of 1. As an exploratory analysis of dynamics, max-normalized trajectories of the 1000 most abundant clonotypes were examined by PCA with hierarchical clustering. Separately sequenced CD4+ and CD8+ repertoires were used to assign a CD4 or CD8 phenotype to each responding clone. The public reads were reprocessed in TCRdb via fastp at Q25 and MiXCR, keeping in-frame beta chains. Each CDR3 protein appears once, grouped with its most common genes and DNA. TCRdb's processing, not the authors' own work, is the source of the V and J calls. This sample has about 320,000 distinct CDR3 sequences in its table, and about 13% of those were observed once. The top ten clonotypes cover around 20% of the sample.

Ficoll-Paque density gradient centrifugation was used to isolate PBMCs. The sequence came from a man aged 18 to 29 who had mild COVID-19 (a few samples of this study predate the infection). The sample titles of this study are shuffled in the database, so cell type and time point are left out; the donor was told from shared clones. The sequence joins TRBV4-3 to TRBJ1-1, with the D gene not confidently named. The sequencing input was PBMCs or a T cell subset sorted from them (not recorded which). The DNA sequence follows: TGCGCCAGCAGCCAAGAAAAGGGTCTGAACACTGAAGCTTTCTTT. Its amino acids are CASSQEKGLNTEAFF.